The 4 T cell receptor beta chains in this list originate from one sample, sequenced in a study of cytomegalovirus exposure and HLA in healthy donors. This PCR relied on a set of 60 Vbeta primers and 13 Jbeta primers. Clones were sequenced by immunoSEQ multiplex PCR, and TCRdb holds only the in-frame ones, with some missing. The sample has around 160,000 clones; around three quarters are singletons. The specimen sequenced was PBMCs. The receptors come from a man aged 50 to 59 in good health and CMV-seropositive.

This chain links TRBV2 with TRBJ2-5; 9 nucleotides align to TRBD1. The end of the DNA fits TRBJ2-7 better, so the J call may be wrong. The CDR3 has 14 amino acids. Germline CDR1 reads SNHLY; CDR2 reads FYNNEI. The CDR3 region has the DNA TGTGCCAGCAGTCTAGACAGGGGGAACTACGAGCAGTACTTC. It codes for CASSLDRGNYEQYF.

The chain recombines TRBV4-1 with TRBJ2-3, with 9 bases fitting TRBD2. V dropped 0 bases and J dropped 0; count of bases not matched to a gene: 10. CDR1 MGHRA and CDR2 YSYEKL come from the germline V gene. The CDR3 covers 19 residues. CDR3 protein: CASSQDKLRAGGSTDTQYF. CDR3 nucleotide sequence: TGCGCCAGCAGCCAAGATAAGTTGCGAGCGGGGGGCAGCACAGATACGCAGTATTTT.

This clone was found a few times. V is TRBV27 and J is TRBJ1-1, with a weak D call TRBD1 (5 bases). CDR3 length: 13 residues. V shed 5 bases and J shed 8 bases, with 15 bases lying between them. In germline, CDR1 is MNHEY, CDR2 SMNVEV (reference sequence). Here the CDR3 reads CASSTNGGMEAFF. In nucleotides, the CDR3 is TGTGCCAGCAGTACGAACGGGGGTATGGAAGCTTTCTTT.

The chain couples TRBV10-1 to TRBJ1-1, with TRBD1 as a possible D gene (5 bases). The CDR3 is 15 amino acids. V shed 3 bases and J shed 1 base, with 12 bases lying between them. Germline loops: CDR1 WNHNN, CDR2 SYGVQD (reference sequence). As DNA, the CDR3 is TGCGCCAGCAGTGAAAAGGGGCCAGGGAACACTGAAGCTTTCTTT. This sequence encodes CASSEKGPGNTEAFF.